A single sample is the source of the 16 T cell receptor beta chains below, sequenced in a study of control samples from healthy donors and cancer patients. Here immunoSEQ multiplex PCR was the method, and the copy in TCRdb shows in-frame clones only, minus some. The sample holds some 25,000 clones, 82% seen once. Material: PBMCs. These receptors originate from a man in his sixties with colorectal cancer.

V and J are TRBV29-1 and TRBJ1-3, with D uncertain. The CDR3 is 12 residues long. Germline V gene data show CDR1 as SQVTM and CDR2 as ANQGSEA. V lost 6 bases, J lost 0 bases, and 6 bases lay in between. CDR3 in amino acids: CSVVSSGNTIYF. The DNA for the CDR3 is TGCAGCGTCGTAAGCTCTGGAAACACCATATATTTT.

This clone was seen a single time. The rearrangement joins TRBV9 to TRBJ1-2; a weak D match, TRBD1 (6 bases). CDR1 and CDR2 (germline): SGDLS, YYNGEE. The germline V and J ends were trimmed by 1 base and 4 bases, with 8 bases remaining between them. This CDR3 is 13 amino acids long. CDR3 DNA: TGTGCCAGCAGCGTAAGGGACACCTATGGCTACACCTTC. Translating gives CASSVRDTYGYTF. Filled out from reference TRBV9 and TRBJ1-2, the complete variable domain reads DSGVTQTPKHLITATGQRVTLRCSPRSGDLSVYWYQQSLDQGLQFLIQYYNGEERAKGNILERFSAQQFPDLHSELNLSSLELGDSALYFCASSVRDTYGYTFGSGTRLTVV.

The chain recombines TRBV19 with TRBJ1-1; D possibly corresponds to TRBD1 (6 bases). The CDR3 runs to 14 residues. Germline values: CDR1 LNHDA, CDR2 SQIVND (reference sequence). The germline V and J ends were trimmed by 6 bases and 7 bases, with 18 bases remaining between them. The CDR3, as DNA: TGTGCCAGTAGCATATATCAGAACAGGGTTGAAGCTTTCTTT. This encodes CASSIYQNRVEAFF.

V usage is TRBV30 and J usage is TRBJ1-4; 7 bases fit TRBD1. The germline V gene encodes CDR1 GTSNPN and CDR2 SVGIG (reference sequence). The CDR3 has 15 residues. J gave up 8 bases and V 5 bases, and 14 bases lay outside the gene matches. DNA of the CDR3: TGTGCCTGGGCCGCCATAGGGGACAGTAAGGAAAAACTGTTTTTT. The encoded protein is CAWAAIGDSKEKLFF.

V gene TRBV12-5 combines with J gene TRBJ1-2; D is possibly TRBD1 (6 bases). The germline V gene encodes CDR1 LGHNT and CDR2 FRNRAP. V lost 4 bases and J 1 base, leaving 10 bases between the germline ends. This CDR3 region has 14 residues. CDR3 residues: CASGSDSGNYGYTF. The CDR3 nucleotides read TGTGCTAGTGGTTCGGACAGTGGTAACTATGGCTACACCTTC.

This clone showed up just once. This sequence joins TRBV5-4 and TRBJ1-1, with D tentatively TRBD1 (5 bases). The V end was cut by 2 bases, the J end by 0 bases, with 17 bases between. Germline V gene data show CDR1 as SGHNT and CDR2 as YYREEE (reference sequence). This CDR3 contains 17 residues. The CDR3, as DNA: TGTGCCAGCAGCTTAACCGGGGCGAGGGTTATGAACACTGAAGCTTTCTTT. The encoded protein is CASSLTGARVMNTEAFF.

The V call is TRBV10-1, the J call TRBJ1-1; D uncertain. The germline V and J ends were trimmed by 10 bases and 4 bases, with 16 bases remaining between them. The germline V gene encodes CDR1 WNHNN and CDR2 SYGVQD (reference sequence). CDR3 length: 13 amino acids. CDR3 DNA: TGCGCCACCCAGGCACTCCTCGGCACTGAAGCTTTCTTT. Translating it yields CATQALLGTEAFF.

The J gene is TRBJ1-1, the V gene TRBV6-5, with TRBD1 matching 7 bases. Germline CDR1 reads MNHEY; CDR2 reads SVGAGI. J lost 7 bases, V lost 5 bases, and 10 bases had no gene match. This CDR3 comprises 14 residues. CDR3 amino acids: CASSRQGDPNEAFF. The CDR3 DNA is TGTGCCAGCAGTCGACAGGGAGACCCGAATGAAGCTTTCTTT.

In its sample, this clone was seen once. The chain carries TRBV4-2 and TRBJ1-6; weak D call: TRBD1 (5 bases). This CDR3 is 14 amino acids long. Per the germline V gene, CDR1 is LGHNA and CDR2 is YNFKEQ. V lost 6 bases to trimming and J lost 4 bases, with 10 bases between them. The CDR3 nucleotides read TGTGCCAGCAGTCCCCAGGGTTATAATTCACCCCTCCACTTT. This encodes CASSPQGYNSPLHF.

In this sample, this clone turned up once. The chain uses TRBV6-5 and TRBJ1-3; the D gene is possibly TRBD1 (5 bases). The CDR3 extends over 15 amino acids. Germline lookup yields CDR1 MNHEY and CDR2 SVGAGI. The V gene lost 7 bases and the J gene lost 2 bases, with 15 bases spanning the gap. CDR3 sequence (DNA): TGTGCCAGCAACATTAACCGGGGGACTGGAAACACCATATATTTT. Amino acid sequence: CASNINRGTGNTIYF.

The chain combines TRBV15 with TRBJ2-7; TRBD2 might be the D (7 bases). Germline CDR1 reads LNHNV; CDR2 reads YYDKDF (reference sequence). The V and J ends lost 3 bases and 2 bases respectively, with 17 bases between them. CDR3 length: 16 amino acids. CDR3 protein: CATSSGGLGGTYEQYF. CDR3 bases: TGTGCCACCAGCAGCGGGGGGCTAGGGGGAACCTACGAGCAGTACTTC.

The rearrangement joins TRBV3-1 (or the pseudogene TRBV3-2) to TRBJ2-1; 15 positions agree with TRBD2. Germline CDR1 reads LGHDT; CDR2 reads YNNKEL (reference sequence). This CDR3 is 17 amino acids long. V was pared by 4 bases and J by 8 bases, with 9 bases of the junction left unmatched. The CDR3 is CASSLGTSGGPLYEQFF. The CDR3 DNA reads as TGTGCCAGCAGCCTTGGGACTAGCGGGGGGCCACTATATGAGCAGTTCTTC.

The chain has TRBV5-1 and TRBJ2-2; D tentatively fits TRBD1 or TRBD2 (6 bases each). V lost 1 base, J lost 10 bases, and 14 bases lay in between. The germline V gene encodes CDR1 SGHRS and CDR2 YFSETQ. This CDR3 is 14 amino acids long. CDR3 sequence reads: CASSLNVGGEELFF. Here the CDR3 DNA reads TGCGCCAGCAGCTTGAATGTGGGGGGCGAGGAGCTGTTTTTT.

Here the CDR3 DNA reads TGTGCCAGCAGCGTCACAGGGCTATCATATAATTCACCCCTCCACTTT. It codes for CASSVTGLSYNSPLHF. The rearrangement links TRBV5-4 to TRBJ1-6, with a tentative D call TRBD1 (6 bases). Germline assignment: CDR1 SGHNT and CDR2 YYREEE (reference sequence). V gave up 4 bases and J gave up 4 bases, with 15 bases separating them. There are 16 residues in the CDR3.

This clone showed up just a few times. The chain combines TRBV30 with TRBJ2-3; TRBD2 matches at 8 bases. This CDR3 is 16 amino acids long. In germline, CDR1 is GTSNPN, CDR2 SVGIG (reference sequence). The J segment lost 2 bases and the V segment lost 0 bases, leaving 7 bases of the junction unmatched. The CDR3 reads CAWSVAGAGLTDTQYF. CDR3 DNA sequence: TGTGCCTGGAGTGTAGCGGGGGCAGGTCTCACAGATACGCAGTATTTT.

V usage is TRBV9 and J usage is TRBJ2-5; D gene ambiguous. The CDR3 totals 13 residues. CDR1 is SGDLS, CDR2 YYNGEE, per germline. Trimming shortened V by 1 base and J by 1 base, and 5 bases separated the two germline ends. Written as DNA, the CDR3 is TGTGCCAGCAGCGTACGACCCCAAGAGACCCAGTACTTC. This encodes CASSVRPQETQYF.